What follows are 5 T cell receptor beta chains derived from one specimen sequenced in a study of cytomegalovirus exposure and HLA in healthy donors. TCRdb's copy holds only in-frame clones and misses some; the assay was immunoSEQ multiplex PCR. The table includes 85,000 to 120,000 clones, less than 90% detected once. Sequenced material: PBMCs. The receptor set was obtained from a woman under 30 in good health and CMV-seropositive.

CDR3 residues: CASSWSGGANRADEQFF. The CDR3 DNA sequence: TGTGCCAGCAGTTGGAGCGGGGGGGCCAATCGAGCGGATGAGCAGTTCTTC. The rearrangement links TRBV27 to TRBJ2-1; 10 bases align to TRBD2. CDR3 length equals 17 residues. The germline V gene encodes CDR1 MNHEY and CDR2 SMNVEV (reference sequence). V lost 4 bases to trimming and J lost 8 bases; unmatched junction nucleotides: 14.

The chain uses TRBV4-3 and TRBJ1-4; D is uncertain. The CDR3 is 12 residues long. V dropped 1 base and J dropped 8 bases, with 5 bases sitting between them. Germline V gene sequence: CDR1 LGHNA, CDR2 YSLEER. CDR3 loop: CASSQGGEKLFF. The CDR3 bases are TGCGCCAGCAGCCAAGGTGGCGAAAAACTGTTTTTT.

Notes on this clone: Additional DNA sequences in this sample encode the identical CDR3. This sequence joins TRBV25-1 and TRBJ2-5; 9 nucleotides agree with TRBD2. The CDR3 has 14 amino acids. Looked up from germline, CDR1 is MGHDK and CDR2 is SYGVNS. Germline trimming cut 4 bases from V and 1 base from J; bases unmatched to any gene: 1. DNA of the CDR3: TGTGCCAGCAGTGTGCGGGGGGGCCAAGAGACCCAGTACTTC. It specifies CASSVRGGQETQYF.

The rearrangement links TRBV11-3 to TRBJ1-5; TRBD1 aligns across 9 bases. The CDR3 length is 17 residues. The V segment lost 6 bases and the J segment 3 bases; nucleotides outside the gene matches: 12. Germline loops: CDR1 SGHNT, CDR2 YENEEA. CDR3 in DNA: TGTGCCAGCAGAACGTCACCGGGACAGGGAAACAATCAGCCCCAGCATTTT. It yields the protein CASRTSPGQGNNQPQHF.

This clone was seen once. The chain combines TRBV7-6 with TRBJ2-2, with D possibly matching TRBD1 (6 bases). Germline CDR1 SGHVS, CDR2 FNYEAQ. V gave up 5 bases and J gave up 6 bases, with 16 bases separating them. This CDR3 contains 15 residues. The chain's CDR3 is CASSPVNRVPGELFF. For the CDR3, the DNA is TGTGCCAGCAGCCCGGTCAACAGGGTACCCGGGGAGCTGTTTTTT.